The 29 T cell receptor beta chains presented below share a single source sample, sequenced in a study of T cells in Graves' hyperthyroidism and ophthalmopathy. RNA transcripts provided the source from which TCR beta CDR3 regions were amplified. The TCR CDR3 first-round RT-PCR relied on the HTBI primer set. MiXCR, applied by TCRdb to the multiplex PCR reads, yields one record per CDR3 protein. Of a few hundred thousand distinct CDR3 sequences listed, 12% to 15% are singletons. Sequencing used blood. The receptors originated from a woman aged 18-35 years with Graves' hyperthyroidism.

This chain links TRBV3-1 with TRBJ2-2; D is unresolved. CDR1 is LGHDT and CDR2 is YNNKEL in the germline V gene (reference sequence). The length of the CDR3 is 15 residues. The V gene lost 0 bases and the J gene lost 6 bases, with 11 bases spanning the gap. The CDR3 loop reads CASSQDTLTAGELFF. CDR3 DNA sequence: TGTGCCAGCAGCCAAGACACCCTAACCGCCGGGGAGCTGTTTTTT.

The chain combines TRBV5-1 with TRBJ2-2, with 8 bases lining up with TRBD2. J gave up 4 bases and V 4 bases, and 6 bases lay outside the gene matches. This CDR3 is built from 15 residues. Germline V gives CDR1 SGHRS, CDR2 YFSETQ. CDR3 protein: CASSPPAGGTGELFF. In DNA, the CDR3 is TGCGCCAGCAGCCCCCCGGCGGGAGGCACCGGGGAGCTGTTTTTT.

This sequence joins TRBV12-3 or TRBV12-4 and TRBJ2-2; either TRBD1 or TRBD2 may supply D (6 bases each). The CDR3 contains 15 residues. V was clipped by 8 bases and J by 8 bases, with 21 bases between them. The CDR3 DNA reads as TGTGCCAGCGGTCAAACTCAGGGGAGGCTGGGGGAGCTGTTTTTT. It yields the protein CASGQTQGRLGELFF.

This clonotype was seen only a few times. CDR3 nucleotides: TGTGCCAGCAGCCCAAAGACTAGCGGGAGACGAACCGGGGAGCTGTTTTTT. This translates into CASSPKTSGRRTGELFF. The chain joins TRBV7-3 to TRBJ2-2, with TRBD2 matching over 12 bases. Per the germline V gene, CDR1 is SGHTA and CDR2 is FQGTGA. The junction had 9 bases not matched to a gene; V was cut back by 5 bases and J by 5 bases. This CDR3 has 17 amino acids.

Turning to this clonotype: With a much larger clone just one base away, this may be a read error. Because the CDR3 is missing its conserved closing phenylalanine or tryptophan, this is likely a read error. The genes are TRBV29-1 and TRBJ1-1; D may be TRBD1 (6 bases). CDR3 length equals 15 residues. The V end was cut by 4 bases, the J end by 4 bases, with 19 bases between. Germline V gene data show CDR1 as SQVTM and CDR2 as ANQGSEA. This chain's CDR3 is CSVVAGAGGSTEAFL. CDR3 coding DNA: TGCAGCGTTGTGGCAGGGGCCGGCGGGAGCACTGAAGCTTTCCTT.

A remark on this clonotype: One end of the junction is discordant with germline, which a read error may explain. The V call is TRBV5-1, the J call TRBJ2-1, with D possibly matching TRBD1 (5 bases). CDR1 SGHRS and CDR2 YFSETQ come from the germline V gene. CDR3 length: 12 residues. Here the CDR3 DNA reads TGCGCCAGCGGCTTTAGGGGTGTTGAGCAGTTCTTC. As protein: CASGFRGVEQFF.

This clonotype was seen a handful of times. V gene TRBV27 combines with J gene TRBJ2-7, with 8 bases lining up with TRBD2. Germline V gives CDR1 MNHEY, CDR2 SMNVEV (reference sequence). V trimming: 2 bases; J trimming: 5 bases; junction bases outside the gene matches: 8. The CDR3 runs 15 residues. In DNA form, the CDR3 reads TGTGCCAGCAGTTTAATCGGGAGGGCCTTGAACGAGCAGTACTTC. This sequence encodes CASSLIGRALNEQYF.

This clonotype was found many times. J is TRBJ2-1 and V is TRBV12-3 or TRBV12-4; D uncertain. V was pared by 1 base and J by 8 bases, with 9 bases between. The CDR3 spans 13 residues. This CDR3 is CASSLGREHEQFF. CDR3 in DNA: TGTGCCAGCAGTTTAGGTAGGGAACATGAGCAGTTCTTC.

The gene calls are TRBV4-1 and TRBJ2-2, with D tentatively TRBD1 or TRBD2 (7 bases each). Germline V CDR1 and CDR2: MGHRA, YSYEKL. The CDR3 sequence is 16 residues long. The ends were cut back, 4 bases at V and 0 bases at J, with 12 bases in the middle. As DNA, the CDR3 is TGCGCCAGCAGCCGGGAGGGACAGCCGAACACCGGGGAGCTGTTTTTT. It codes for CASSREGQPNTGELFF.

This clonotype has a count of ten or more. The chain joins TRBV19 to TRBJ2-2, with TRBD2 matching over 11 bases. The CDR3 loop spans 14 amino acids. Germline-derived CDR1 and CDR2 are LNHDA and SQIVND (reference sequence). V trimming: 8 bases; J trimming: 4 bases; junction bases outside the gene matches: 3. The CDR3 loop reads CASSLAGVTGELFF. Written as DNA, the CDR3 is TGTGCCAGTTCACTAGCGGGGGTCACCGGGGAGCTGTTTTTT. Drawing the rest from reference TRBV19 and TRBJ2-2, the complete variable domain is DGGITQSPKYLFRKEGQNVTLSCEQNLNHDAMYWYRQDPGQGLRLIYYSQIVNDFQKGDIAEGYSVSREKKESFPLTVTSAQKNPTAFYLCASSLAGVTGELFFGEGSRLTVL.

This clonotype was counted at least ten times. The chain recombines TRBV28 with TRBJ1-2; D might be TRBD1 (5 bases). The CDR3 covers 12 residues. The V end was cut by 3 bases, the J end by 7 bases, with 9 bases between. CDR1 is MDHEN and CDR2 is SYDVKM in the germline V gene. DNA of the CDR3: TGTGCCAGCAGTTTTGGGGGAGGTGGCTACACCTTC. Its translation: CASSFGGGGYTF.

The sample holds many counts of this clonotype. This rearrangement joins TRBV28 to TRBJ1-5; 9 bases are a match to TRBD1. Germline assignment: CDR1 MDHEN and CDR2 SYDVKM. V shed 3 bases, J shed 3 bases, and the junction held 6 bases outside the gene matches. This CDR3 is built from 16 residues. CDR3: CASSFGTGTPNQPQHF. CDR3 nucleotides: TGTGCCAGCAGTTTCGGGACAGGGACCCCCAATCAGCCCCAGCATTTT.

The V call is TRBV9, the J call TRBJ1-6; D unclear. CDR3 length: 14 amino acids. CDR1 is SGDLS, CDR2 YYNGEE, per germline. Trimming shortened V by 0 bases and J by 4 bases, and 5 bases separated the two germline ends. CDR3 region: CASSVGQYNSPLHF. CDR3 nucleotides: TGTGCCAGCAGCGTAGGGCAGTATAATTCACCCCTCCACTTT.

This clonotype was counted at least ten times. The rearrangement joins TRBV18 to TRBJ1-2; 8 bases align to TRBD1. The V gene end was trimmed by 0 bases and the J gene end by 4 bases; junction bases not matched to a gene: 4. The CDR3 is 15 amino acids. The germline V gene has CDR1 KGHSH and CDR2 LQKENI. CDR3 bases: TGTGCCAGCTCACCACCGCCAGGACAGGGCTATGGCTACACCTTC. Translation: CASSPPPGQGYGYTF.

This clonotype came up many times. The chain uses TRBV3-1 and TRBJ2-1; 7 positions match TRBD2. V shed 1 base, J shed 0 bases, and the junction held 3 bases outside the gene matches. The germline V gene encodes CDR1 LGHDT and CDR2 YNNKEL (reference sequence). This CDR3 comprises 16 residues. The CDR3 DNA follows: TGTGCCAGCAGCCAAGCGGGCGGGAGCTCCTACAATGAGCAGTTCTTC. Its protein product is CASSQAGGSSYNEQFF.

Only a few counts were recorded for this clonotype. The germline gene is not matched at one end of the junction; a read error may be the cause. This sequence joins TRBV5-1 and TRBJ2-7; D is undetermined. CDR1 and CDR2 from the germline V gene are SGHRS and YFSETQ. This CDR3 has 11 amino acids. In DNA, the CDR3 is TGCGCCAGCAGCCGAAACTACGAGCAGTGCTTC. Translated, it gives CASSRNYEQCF.

This clonotype was seen ten or more times. V gene TRBV6-1 combines with J gene TRBJ2-4; the match to TRBD2 covers 9 bases. The V and J ends lost 2 bases and 6 bases, in that order; junction bases with no gene match: 14. CDR3 length equals 18 residues. Looked up from germline, CDR1 is MNHNS and CDR2 is SASEGT. As DNA, the CDR3 is TGTGCCAGCAGTGAAACTCGGTTTGACGCGGGAGGGTTAAACATTCAGTACTTC. Amino acid sequence: CASSETRFDAGGLNIQYF.

This rearrangement joins TRBV4-3 to TRBJ1-3; the D is unclear. The length of the CDR3 is 15 residues. Germline V lookup: CDR1 LGHNA, CDR2 YSLEER. V lost 3 bases and J 0 bases, leaving 9 bases between the germline ends. The CDR3 region is CASSQEEGSGNTIYF. The CDR3 DNA is TGCGCCAGCAGCCAGGAAGAGGGCTCTGGAAACACCATATATTTT.

The rearrangement links TRBV18 to TRBJ2-2; 8 nucleotides agree with TRBD1. V lost 5 bases, J lost 4 bases, and 3 bases stayed unmatched. Per germline, CDR1 KGHSH and CDR2 LQKENI. The CDR3 is made up of 14 amino acids. The CDR3 bases are TGTGCCAGCTCAGCGGACAGGGTCACCGGGGAGCTGTTTTTT. Translating gives CASSADRVTGELFF.

This clonotype has more than one count but fewer than ten. The chain uses TRBV6-2 or TRBV6-3 and TRBJ1-2, with 10 positions matching TRBD1. V trimming: 5 bases; J trimming: 7 bases; junction bases outside the gene matches: 7. Germline assignment: CDR1 MNHEY and CDR2 SVGEGT. There are 14 residues in the CDR3. The CDR3 loop reads CASSGPGQGFGYTF. The CDR3 nucleotides read TGTGCCAGCAGTGGACCGGGACAGGGGTTTGGCTACACCTTC.

This clonotype was picked up a small number of times. The chain joins TRBV27 to TRBJ1-2; D might be TRBD1 (5 bases). V lost 3 bases and J lost 8, with 16 bases in between. The CDR3 has 14 amino acids. CDR1 is MNHEY and CDR2 is SMNVEV in the germline V gene (reference sequence). In nucleotides, the CDR3 is TGTGCCAGCAGTTTGTCGGGGGGGATCTTAGGCTACACCTTC. Encoded protein: CASSLSGGILGYTF.

This clonotype was recorded many times. J is TRBJ2-1 and V is TRBV28, with 9 bases aligning to TRBD1. Unmatched junction bases numbered 8, after V lost 2 bases and J lost 0 bases. Germline V lookup: CDR1 MDHEN, CDR2 SYDVKM. The CDR3 consists of 18 residues. The CDR3 DNA reads TGTGCCAGCAGTTTAGTGGGCTGGGGACAGGGCTCCTACAATGAGCAGTTCTTC. It translates to CASSLVGWGQGSYNEQFF. Using reference TRBV28 and TRBJ2-1 for the parts outside the CDR3, the full variable domain is DVKVTQSSRYLVKRTGEKVFLECVQDMDHENMFWYRQDPGLGLRLIYFSYDVKMKEKGDIPEGYSVSREKKERFSLILESASTNQTSMYLCASSLVGWGQGSYNEQFFGPGTRLTVL.

The sample holds many counts of this clonotype. V gene TRBV12-5 combines with J gene TRBJ2-7; D not resolved. Germline-derived CDR1 and CDR2 are LGHNT and FRNRAP. Between the trimmed V and J ends, which lost 0 bases and 2 bases, there was a span of 14 bases. CDR3 length: 16 amino acids. CDR3 coding DNA: TGTGCTAGTGGTTTGGTACTCGGCGTTCTAACCTACGAGCAGTACTTC. Translating gives CASGLVLGVLTYEQYF.

V gene TRBV12-5 combines with J gene TRBJ2-7, with D hard to call. Germline CDR1 is LGHNT and CDR2 is FRNRAP. V lost 4 bases and J lost 5, with 21 bases in between. The CDR3 length is 16 residues. The chain's CDR3 is CASGSLSLRVSHEQYF. The DNA of the CDR3 is TGTGCTAGTGGTTCCCTCAGTCTAAGGGTGTCCCACGAGCAGTACTTC.

The chain uses TRBV10-3 and TRBJ2-1; D may correspond to TRBD1 or TRBD2 (5 bases each). The CDR3 runs to 13 residues. V was clipped by 10 bases and J by 15 bases, with 25 bases between them. Germline-derived CDR1 and CDR2 are ENHRY and SYGVKD. The CDR3 nucleotides are TGTGCCAAACCGGAGCCGCCGAGGGGCGGCAGGTTCTTC. Translation gives CAKPEPPRGGRFF.

The chain uses TRBV9 and TRBJ2-3; 7 bases align to TRBD2. CDR3 length equals 17 residues. The germline V gene encodes CDR1 SGDLS and CDR2 YYNGEE. The V gene end was trimmed by 0 bases and the J gene end by 2 bases; junction bases not matched to a gene: 9. CDR3 sequence: CASSVGGGRKNTDTQYF. The CDR3 DNA is TGTGCCAGCAGCGTAGGCGGGGGTCGTAAAAACACAGATACGCAGTATTTT. Complete variable domain (other parts from reference TRBV9 and TRBJ2-3): DSGVTQTPKHLITATGQRVTLRCSPRSGDLSVYWYQQSLDQGLQFLIQYYNGEERAKGNILERFSAQQFPDLHSELNLSSLELGDSALYFCASSVGGGRKNTDTQYFGPGTRLTVL.

This clonotype was counted many times. The chain links TRBV27 to TRBJ1-2, with 7 bases identical to TRBD1. The trim removed 5 bases at V and 8 bases at J, leaving 14 bases unmatched. CDR3 length equals 15 residues. Germline assignment: CDR1 MNHEY and CDR2 SMNVEV (reference sequence). The CDR3 nucleotides read TGTGCCAGCAGTCCCTTACGACAGGGCGCGGCCGGCTACACCTTC. It yields the protein CASSPLRQGAAGYTF.

This clonotype was detected many times. The chain combines TRBV28 with TRBJ2-5; maybe TRBD1 (5 bases). The germline CDR1 and CDR2 sequences are MDHEN and SYDVKM. Trimming shortened V by 8 bases and J by 4 bases, and 14 bases separated the two germline ends. CDR3 length: 13 amino acids. The CDR3 sequence is CASLDSNGETQYF. The CDR3 nucleotides read TGTGCCAGCCTAGACAGTAACGGAGAGACCCAGTACTTC.

The chain is built from TRBV28 and TRBJ2-7; D is perhaps TRBD2 (6 bases). Trimming stripped 2 bases from V and 2 bases from J, with 19 bases between. Germline V gives CDR1 MDHEN, CDR2 SYDVKM. The CDR3 runs to 17 residues. This chain's CDR3 is CASSLRPTGRKTYEQYF. As DNA, the CDR3 is TGTGCCAGCAGTTTACGGCCGACGGGGAGGAAAACCTACGAGCAGTACTTC.